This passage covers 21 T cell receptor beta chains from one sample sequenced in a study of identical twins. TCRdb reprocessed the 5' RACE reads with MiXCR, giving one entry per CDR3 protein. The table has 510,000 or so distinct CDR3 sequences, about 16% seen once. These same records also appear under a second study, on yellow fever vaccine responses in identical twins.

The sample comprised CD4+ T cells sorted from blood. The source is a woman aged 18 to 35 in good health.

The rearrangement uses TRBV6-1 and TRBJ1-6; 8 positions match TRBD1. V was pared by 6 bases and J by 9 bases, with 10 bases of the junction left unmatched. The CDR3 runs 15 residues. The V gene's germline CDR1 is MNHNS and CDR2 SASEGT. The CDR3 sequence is CASRRTGTGLSPLHF. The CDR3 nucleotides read TGTGCCAGCAGGCGTACCGGGACAGGACTTTCACCCCTCCACTTT.

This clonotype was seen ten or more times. The CDR3 region is CASSSLAGGSYNEQFF. The CDR3 DNA reads as TGTGCCAGCAGTTCGCTAGCGGGAGGGTCCTACAATGAGCAGTTCTTC. This chain connects TRBV2 to TRBJ2-1, with TRBD2 identical over 12 bases. V was pared by 5 bases and J by 1 base, with 3 bases of the junction left unmatched. Germline CDR1 is SNHLY and CDR2 is FYNNEI. This CDR3 has 16 residues.

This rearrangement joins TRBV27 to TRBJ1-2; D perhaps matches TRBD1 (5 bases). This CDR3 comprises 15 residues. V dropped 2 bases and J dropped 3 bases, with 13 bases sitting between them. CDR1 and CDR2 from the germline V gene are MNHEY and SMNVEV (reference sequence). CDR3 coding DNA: TGTGCCAGCAGTTTACAGGCAGGGAAGGACTATGGCTACACCTTC. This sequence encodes CASSLQAGKDYGYTF.

CDR3 sequence: CASSLSQGNSPLHF. The CDR3 bases are TGTGCCAGCAGTTTATCGCAGGGGAATTCACCCCTCCACTTT. The chain uses TRBV27 and TRBJ1-6, with D possibly TRBD1 on 6 matching bases. The germline gives CDR1 MNHEY, CDR2 SMNVEV (reference sequence). The CDR3 contains 14 residues. V lost 0 bases to trimming and J lost 7 bases, with 7 bases between them.

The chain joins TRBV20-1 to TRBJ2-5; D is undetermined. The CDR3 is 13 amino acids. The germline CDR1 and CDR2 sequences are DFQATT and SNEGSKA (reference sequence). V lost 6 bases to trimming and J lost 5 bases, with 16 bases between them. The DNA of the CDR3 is TGCAGTGCAAAAAGCAGTGGTGTGGAGACCCAGTACTTC. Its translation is CSAKSSGVETQYF.

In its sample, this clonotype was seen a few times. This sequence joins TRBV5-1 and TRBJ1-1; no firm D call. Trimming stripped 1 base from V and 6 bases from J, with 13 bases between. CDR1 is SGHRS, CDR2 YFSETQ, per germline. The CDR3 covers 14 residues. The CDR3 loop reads CASSLSAFGSEAFF. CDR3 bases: TGCGCCAGCAGCTTGTCTGCTTTTGGGTCTGAAGCTTTCTTT. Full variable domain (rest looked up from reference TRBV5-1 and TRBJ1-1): KAGVTQTPRYLIKTRGQQVTLSCSPISGHRSVSWYQQTPGQGLQFLFEYFSETQRNKGNFPGRFSGRQFSNSRSEMNVSTLELGDSALYLCASSLSAFGSEAFFGQGTRLTVV.

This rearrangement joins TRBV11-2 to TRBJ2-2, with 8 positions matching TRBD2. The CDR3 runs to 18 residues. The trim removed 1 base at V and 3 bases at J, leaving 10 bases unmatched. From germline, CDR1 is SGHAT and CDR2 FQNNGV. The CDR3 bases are TGTGCCAGCAGCTTAGTCGGGACTAGGATGTATCACACCGGGGAGCTGTTTTTT. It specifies CASSLVGTRMYHTGELFF.

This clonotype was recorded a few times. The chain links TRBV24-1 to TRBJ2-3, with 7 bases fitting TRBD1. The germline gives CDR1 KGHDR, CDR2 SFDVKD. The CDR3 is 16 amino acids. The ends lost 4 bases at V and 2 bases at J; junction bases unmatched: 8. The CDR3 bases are TGTGCCACCAGTGAGGCCGGGACAGCGATCACAGATACGCAGTATTTT. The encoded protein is CATSEAGTAITDTQYF.

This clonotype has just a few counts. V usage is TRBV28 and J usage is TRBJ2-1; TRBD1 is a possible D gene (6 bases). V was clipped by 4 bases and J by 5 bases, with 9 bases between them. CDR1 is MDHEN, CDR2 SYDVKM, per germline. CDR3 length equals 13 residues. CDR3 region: CASSWTANNEQFF. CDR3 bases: TGTGCCAGCAGTTGGACAGCTAACAATGAGCAGTTCTTC.

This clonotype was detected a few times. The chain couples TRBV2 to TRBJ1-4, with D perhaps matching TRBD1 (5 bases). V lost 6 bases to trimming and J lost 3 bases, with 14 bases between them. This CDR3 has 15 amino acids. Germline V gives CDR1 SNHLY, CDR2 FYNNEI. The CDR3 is CASSEKGLANEKLFF. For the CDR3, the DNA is TGTGCCAGCAGCGAAAAGGGGTTAGCTAATGAAAAACTGTTTTTT. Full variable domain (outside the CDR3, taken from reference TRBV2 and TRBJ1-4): EPEVTQTPSHQVTQMGQEVILRCVPISNHLYFYWYRQILGQKVEFLVSFYNNEISEKSEIFDDQFSVERPDGSNFTLKIRSTKLEDSAMYFCASSEKGLANEKLFFGSGTQLSVL.

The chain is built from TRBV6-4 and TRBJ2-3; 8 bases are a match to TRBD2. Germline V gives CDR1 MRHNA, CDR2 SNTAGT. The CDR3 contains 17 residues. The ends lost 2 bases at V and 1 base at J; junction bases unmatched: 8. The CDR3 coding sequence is TGTGCCAGCAGTGACCCTGGTCCAGCGGGAGGCACAGATACGCAGTATTTT. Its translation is CASSDPGPAGGTDTQYF.

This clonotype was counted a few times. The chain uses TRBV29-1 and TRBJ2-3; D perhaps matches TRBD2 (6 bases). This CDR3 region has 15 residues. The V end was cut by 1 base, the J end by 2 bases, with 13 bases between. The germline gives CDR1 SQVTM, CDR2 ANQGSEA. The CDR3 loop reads CSVEVGGLFTDTQYF. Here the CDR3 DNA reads TGCAGCGTTGAAGTGGGGGGACTGTTCACAGATACGCAGTATTTT.

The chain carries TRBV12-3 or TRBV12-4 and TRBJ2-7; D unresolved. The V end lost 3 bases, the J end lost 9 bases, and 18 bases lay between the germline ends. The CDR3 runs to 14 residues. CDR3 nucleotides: TGTGCCAGCAGTTTCCAAGTTACGAGTTTGGGGCAGTACTTC. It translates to CASSFQVTSLGQYF.

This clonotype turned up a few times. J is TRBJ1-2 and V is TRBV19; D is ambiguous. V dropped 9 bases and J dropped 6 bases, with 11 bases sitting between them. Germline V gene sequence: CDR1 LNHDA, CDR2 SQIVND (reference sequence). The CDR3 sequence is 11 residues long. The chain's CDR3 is CASIGIDGYTF. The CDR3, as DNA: TGTGCCAGCATCGGTATAGATGGCTACACCTTC. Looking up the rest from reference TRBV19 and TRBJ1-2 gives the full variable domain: DGGITQSPKYLFRKEGQNVTLSCEQNLNHDAMYWYRQDPGQGLRLIYYSQIVNDFQKGDIAEGYSVSREKKESFPLTVTSAQKNPTAFYLCASIGIDGYTFGSGTRLTVV.

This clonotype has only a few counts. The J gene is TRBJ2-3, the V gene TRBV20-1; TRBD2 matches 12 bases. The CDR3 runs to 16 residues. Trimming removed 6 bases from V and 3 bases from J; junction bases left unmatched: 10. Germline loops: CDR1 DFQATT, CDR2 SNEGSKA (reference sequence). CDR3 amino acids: CSAGKGLAGLTDTQYF. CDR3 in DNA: TGCAGTGCCGGGAAGGGACTAGCGGGCTTGACAGATACGCAGTATTTT.

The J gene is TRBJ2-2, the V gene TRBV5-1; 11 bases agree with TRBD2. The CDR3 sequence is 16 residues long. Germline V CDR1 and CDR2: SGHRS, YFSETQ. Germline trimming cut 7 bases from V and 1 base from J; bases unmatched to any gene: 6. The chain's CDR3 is CASQPLAGENTGELFF. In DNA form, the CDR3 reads TGCGCCAGCCAGCCACTAGCGGGAGAGAACACCGGGGAGCTGTTTTTT.

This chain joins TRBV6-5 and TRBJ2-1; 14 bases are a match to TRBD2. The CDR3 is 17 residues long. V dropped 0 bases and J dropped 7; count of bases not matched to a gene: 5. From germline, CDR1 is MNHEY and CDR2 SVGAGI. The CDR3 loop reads CASSYSPTSGGVNEQFF. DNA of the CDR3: TGTGCCAGCAGTTACTCCCCGACTAGCGGGGGGGTTAATGAGCAGTTCTTC.

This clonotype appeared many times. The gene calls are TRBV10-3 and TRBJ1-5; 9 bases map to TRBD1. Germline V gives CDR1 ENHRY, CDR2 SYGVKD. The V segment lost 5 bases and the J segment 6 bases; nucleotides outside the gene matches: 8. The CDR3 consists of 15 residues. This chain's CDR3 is CAISQRGQGGQPQHF. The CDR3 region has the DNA TGTGCCATCAGTCAAAGGGGACAGGGAGGTCAGCCCCAGCATTTT.

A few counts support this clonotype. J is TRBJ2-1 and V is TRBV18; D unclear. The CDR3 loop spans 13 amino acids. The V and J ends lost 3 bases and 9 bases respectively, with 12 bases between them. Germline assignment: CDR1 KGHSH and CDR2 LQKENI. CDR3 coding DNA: TGTGCCAGCTCACCGCGGAGAGACGGTGAGCAGTTCTTC. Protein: CASSPRRDGEQFF. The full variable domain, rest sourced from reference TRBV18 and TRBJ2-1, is NAGVMQNPRHLVRRRGQEARLRCSPMKGHSHVYWYRQLPEEGLKFMVYLQKENIIDESGMPKERFSAEFPKEGPSILRIQQVVRGDSAAYFCASSPRRDGEQFFGPGTRLTVL.

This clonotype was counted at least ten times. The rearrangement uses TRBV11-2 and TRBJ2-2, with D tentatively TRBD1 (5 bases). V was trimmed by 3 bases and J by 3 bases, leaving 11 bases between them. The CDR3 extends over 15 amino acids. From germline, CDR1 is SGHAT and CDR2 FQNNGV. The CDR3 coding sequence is TGTGCCAGCAGCTTGGGGCTAGTAGACACCGGGGAGCTGTTTTTT. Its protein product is CASSLGLVDTGELFF.

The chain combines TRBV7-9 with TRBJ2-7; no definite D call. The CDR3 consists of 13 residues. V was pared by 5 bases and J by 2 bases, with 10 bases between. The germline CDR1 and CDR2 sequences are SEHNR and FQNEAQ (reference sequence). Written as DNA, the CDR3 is TGTGCCAGCAGCGACGGAAGGGCCTACGAGCAGTACGTC. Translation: CASSDGRAYEQYV.